Given below is one T cell receptor (beta chain) in context. Its specificity is unknown. TCRdb's table, derived via immunoSEQ multiplex PCR, lists solely in-frame clones and lacks some. The sample has roughly 2,500,000 clones, approximately 93% seen once; the top ten hold approximately 0.35%. This specimen belongs to a study of shared clonotypes between healthy human individuals. Study-level findings and limits: Incompleteness in sorted-subset sequencing, despite large depth, was shown by rarefaction. Among the subsets, naive ones generally showed larger estimated richness than memory ones.

This receptor was identified in a man aged 18 to 29 in good health. Some clones in this sample may be carry-over from other donors' samples. Sequenced input: naive CD4+ T cells from PBMCs. Specified subset: CD45RA+ positively selected.

In DNA, the CDR3 is TGTGCCAGCAGCTTGGGGGACAGGGATAATGAAAAACTGTTTTTT. Residues: CASSLGDRDNEKLFF. The chain is built from TRBV5-8 and TRBJ1-4, with TRBD1 matching 9 bases. The length of the CDR3 is 15 residues. With V trimmed by 0 bases and J by 4 bases, 1 base remained unmatched. Germline V gene sequence: CDR1 SGHTS, CDR2 YDEGEE.